This TCR beta chain was captured by sequencing in a study of shared clonotypes between healthy human individuals. The study, taken as a whole, reports: Sampling was confined to blood; repertoires within tissues likely differ. The naive CD4 repertoires of four donors were compared, and around 5.1% of clonotypes were shared.

As concerns this clone: Antigen unknown.

CCR7-negative CD45RA+ TemRA cells were pooled with CD45RO+ cells for CD8 memory. This CDR3 is 15 amino acids long. Germline V gene data show CDR1 as MDHEN and CDR2 as SYDVKM. V gave up 4 bases and J gave up 3 bases, with 15 bases separating them. Assay: immunoSEQ multiplex PCR; the TCRdb copy retains only in-frame clones and omits some. The sample lists approximately 640,000 clones; less than 95% were seen once. The clonotype originates from a man between 18 and 29 years old in good health. Some clones in this sample may be carry-over from other donors' samples. The gene calls are TRBV28 and TRBJ1-1; maybe TRBD1 (5 bases). Sequenced: memory CD8+ T cells from PBMCs. The subset was: CD45RO+ cells pooled with CCR7-negative TemRA cells. This CDR3 reads CASSSPGTLDTEAFF. CDR3 coding DNA: TGTGCCAGCAGTTCCCCGGGGACCTTGGACACTGAAGCTTTCTTT.